The source of this T cell receptor beta chain is a study of cytomegalovirus exposure and HLA in healthy donors. The repertoire was sequenced with immunoSEQ multiplex PCR; TCRdb's copy has only in-frame clones and lacks some. The sample holds under 100,000 clones, around 96% seen once. The CDR3 extends over 13 amino acids. V gave up 8 bases and J gave up 7 bases, with 15 bases separating them. Germline loops: CDR1 MNHEY, CDR2 SMNVEV (reference sequence). V and J are TRBV27 and TRBJ2-1, with D possibly matching TRBD1 (6 bases). The source is a man between 18 and 29 years old in good health and CMV-seronegative. Sequenced: PBMCs. CDR3 in DNA: TGTGCCAGCGCGTTAGATACAGGGAATGAGCAGTTCTTC. Translating it yields CASALDTGNEQFF.